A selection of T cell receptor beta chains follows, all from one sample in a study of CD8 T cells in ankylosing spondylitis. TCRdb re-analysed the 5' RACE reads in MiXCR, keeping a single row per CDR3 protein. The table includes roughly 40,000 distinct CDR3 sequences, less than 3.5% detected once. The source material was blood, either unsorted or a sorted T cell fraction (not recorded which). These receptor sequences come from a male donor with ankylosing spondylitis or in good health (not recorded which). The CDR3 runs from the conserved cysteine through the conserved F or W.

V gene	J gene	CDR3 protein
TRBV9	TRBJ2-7	CASSVDPSGRYEQYF
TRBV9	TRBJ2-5	CASSEGRRERTGETQYF
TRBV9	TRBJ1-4	CASSVGGQGEKLFF
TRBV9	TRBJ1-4	CASSAPGGREEKLFF
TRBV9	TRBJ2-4	CASSVEEGRIQYF
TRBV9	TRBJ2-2	CASSLTSRPTGELFF
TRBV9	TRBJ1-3	CASSIGQSHTIYF
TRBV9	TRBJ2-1	CASSVGLAGGLSYNEQFF
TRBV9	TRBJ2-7	CASSVSTGGPYEQYF
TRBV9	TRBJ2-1	CASSVGDLSNSYNEQFF
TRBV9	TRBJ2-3	CASSVETGASTDTQYF
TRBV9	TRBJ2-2	CASSVDGPNTGELFF
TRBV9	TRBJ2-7	CASSPITSLGAEQYF
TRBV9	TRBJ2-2	CASSPTTSRPTGELFF
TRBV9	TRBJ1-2	CASSVAERNYGYTF
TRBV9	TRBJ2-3	CASSVYEGLSDTQYF
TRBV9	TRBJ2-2	CASSVLALSTGELFF
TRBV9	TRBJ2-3	CASSPEGLADTQYF
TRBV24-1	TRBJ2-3	CATTNTGTGGVGRSTDTQYF
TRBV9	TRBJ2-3	CASSVGSGFADTQYF
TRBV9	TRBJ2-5	CASSVGSVRDGTQYF
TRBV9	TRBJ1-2	CASSVSARETNYGYTF
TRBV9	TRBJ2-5	CASSVAGLQETQYF